The 15 T cell receptor beta chains in this list originate from one sample, sequenced in a study of neurological immune-mediated disorders. TCRdb ran MiXCR on the 5' RACE reads and lists one entry per CDR3 protein. The sample has about 60,000 distinct CDR3 sequences, approximately 4.4% seen once. The specimen was PBMCs. The receptors stem from a man between 50 and 59 years old with multiple sclerosis.

This clonotype has just a few counts. J is TRBJ2-3 and V is TRBV14, with D possibly matching TRBD1 (6 bases). Germline assignment: CDR1 SGHDN and CDR2 FVKESK. Deletions cut 5 bases from V and 0 bases from J, with 9 bases between. The CDR3 has 14 amino acids. For the CDR3, the DNA is TGTGCCAGCAGCGGACAGATTAGCACAGATACGCAGTATTTT. This gives the protein CASSGQISTDTQYF. Filled out from reference TRBV14 and TRBJ2-3, the complete variable domain reads EAGVTQFPSHSVIEKGQTVTLRCDPISGHDNLYWYRRVMGKEIKFLLHFVKESKQDESGMPNNRFLAERTGGTYSTLKVQPAELEDSGVYFCASSGQISTDTQYFGPGTRLTVL.

This clonotype has a count of ten or more. The chain uses TRBV7-9 and TRBJ1-4; D is undetermined. The CDR3 is made up of 15 amino acids. Germline lookup yields CDR1 SEHNR and CDR2 FQNEAQ (reference sequence). Deletions cut 0 bases from V and 1 base from J, with 6 bases between. The CDR3 DNA is TGTGCCAGCAGCTTAGCGTCCGGAACTAATGAAAAACTGTTTTTT. Its protein product is CASSLASGTNEKLFF. Supplemented by reference TRBV7-9 and TRBJ1-4, the full variable domain reads DTGVSQNPRHKITKRGQNVTFRCDPISEHNRLYWYRQTLGQGPEFLTYFQNEAQLEKSRLLSDRFSAERPKGSFSTLEIQRTEQGDSAMYLCASSLASGTNEKLFFGSGTQLSVL.

In its sample, this clonotype was seen many times. The chain uses TRBV9 and TRBJ2-2; D possibly uses TRBD1 or TRBD2 (5 bases each). Trimming removed 0 bases from V and 2 bases from J, with 11 bases in between. The CDR3 length is 16 residues. Per the germline V gene, CDR1 is SGDLS and CDR2 is YYNGEE. The DNA of the CDR3 is TGTGCCAGCAGCGTAGCCCAGCGGACAAACACCGGGGAGCTGTTTTTT. It is translated as CASSVAQRTNTGELFF. Full variable domain (outside the CDR3, taken from reference TRBV9 and TRBJ2-2): DSGVTQTPKHLITATGQRVTLRCSPRSGDLSVYWYQQSLDQGLQFLIQYYNGEERAKGNILERFSAQQFPDLHSELNLSSLELGDSALYFCASSVAQRTNTGELFFGEGSRLTVL.

This clonotype was seen repeatedly, ten times or more. Possible read error: a much larger clone is one base away. The chain combines TRBV20-1 with TRBJ2-4, with 7 bases that match TRBD2. Per the germline V gene, CDR1 is DFQATT and CDR2 is SNEGSKA (reference sequence). Trimming at V came to 0 bases and at J to 10 bases, leaving 12 bases not matched to a gene. The CDR3 sequence is 15 residues long. The CDR3 nucleotides are TGCAGTGCTAGAGAAGCCCTAGCGGCGCGAAAAATTCAGTACTTC. It specifies CSAREALAARKIQYF.

The table lists this clonotype with many counts. V and J are TRBV20-1 and TRBJ2-5; TRBD2 aligns across 10 bases. After removal of 0 bases from V and 2 bases from J, the junction contained 9 bases not matched to a gene. The germline CDR1 and CDR2 sequences are DFQATT and SNEGSKA (reference sequence). The CDR3 covers 17 residues. CDR3 protein: CSARDGTSAITQETQYF. For the CDR3, the DNA is TGCAGTGCTAGAGACGGGACTAGCGCGATCACACAAGAGACCCAGTACTTC.

This clonotype was seen a few times. The V gene is TRBV7-9, the J gene TRBJ2-7; 8 nucleotides align to TRBD1. J was trimmed by 0 bases and V by 4 bases; bases with no gene match: 8. Germline loops: CDR1 SEHNR, CDR2 FQNEAQ (reference sequence). The length of the CDR3 is 16 residues. The CDR3 reads CASSYGGTGISYEQYF. CDR3 nucleotide sequence: TGTGCCAGCAGCTACGGCGGGACAGGAATCTCCTACGAGCAGTACTTC.

This clonotype appeared many times. V gene TRBV5-1 combines with J gene TRBJ2-7; 7 bases line up with TRBD1. V trimming: 5 bases; J trimming: 3 bases; junction bases outside the gene matches: 8. The CDR3 spans 14 residues. The V gene's germline CDR1 is SGHRS and CDR2 YFSETQ. In DNA, the CDR3 is TGCGCCAGCAGACCCTATACAGGGGTCTACGAGCAGTACTTC. It codes for CASRPYTGVYEQYF. The complete variable domain, with remaining parts taken from reference TRBV5-1 and TRBJ2-7, reads KAGVTQTPRYLIKTRGQQVTLSCSPISGHRSVSWYQQTPGQGLQFLFEYFSETQRNKGNFPGRFSGRQFSNSRSEMNVSTLELGDSALYLCASRPYTGVYEQYFGPGTRLTVT.

For this clonotype: A much more abundant neighbour one base away suggests this may be a read error. The chain combines TRBV20-1 with TRBJ2-1; 9 bases align to TRBD1. This CDR3 comprises 16 residues. V was clipped by 7 bases and J by 1 base; unmatched bases: 11. The germline V gene has CDR1 DFQATT and CDR2 SNEGSKA (reference sequence). The CDR3 loop reads CSVSQGAFRSYNEQFF. DNA for the CDR3: TGCAGTGTTTCACAGGGGGCCTTTAGATCCTACAATGAGCAGTTCTTC.

This clonotype was counted many times. The chain joins TRBV5-1 to TRBJ2-1; 9 bases are a match to TRBD1. V shed 4 bases and J 1 base; nucleotides not matched to a gene: 12. Germline CDR1 reads SGHRS; CDR2 reads YFSETQ. This CDR3 spans 18 amino acids. CDR3 amino acids: CASSTGQGSRGSYNEQFF. The CDR3 DNA reads as TGCGCCAGCAGCACAGGACAGGGGTCAAGGGGGTCCTACAATGAGCAGTTCTTC.

This clonotype came up many times. DNA for the CDR3: TGTGCCAGCAGCGTGAGGTTCGGGACTGAAGCTTTCTTT. Its translation is CASSVRFGTEAFF. This sequence joins TRBV9 and TRBJ1-1, with D unresolved. The ends were cut back, 2 bases at V and 5 bases at J, with 10 bases in the middle. This CDR3 is 13 amino acids long. In germline, CDR1 is SGDLS, CDR2 YYNGEE.

This clonotype was detected ten times or more. V usage is TRBV12-3 or TRBV12-4 and J usage is TRBJ2-1; 7 bases line up with TRBD2. Trimming removed 4 bases from V and 1 base from J; junction bases left unmatched: 4. The CDR3 contains 15 residues. CDR3 nucleotides: TGTGCCAGCAGTTCTCGCGGGAGTTCCTACAATGAGCAGTTCTTC. As protein: CASSSRGSSYNEQFF.

This clonotype was detected ten times or more. V usage is TRBV3-1 and J usage is TRBJ2-2; D is uncertain. V lost 6 bases and J 6 bases, leaving 5 bases between the germline ends. This CDR3 is built from 11 residues. Germline CDR1 LGHDT, CDR2 YNNKEL (reference sequence). The DNA for the CDR3 is TGTGCCAGCAGGGTAGCCGGGGAGCTGTTTTTT. It is translated as CASRVAGELFF.

This clonotype was picked up many times. The chain couples TRBV5-1 to TRBJ2-3; D remains unclear. V was cut by 3 bases and J by 3 bases, with 20 bases left in between. Germline-derived CDR1 and CDR2 are SGHRS and YFSETQ. CDR3 size: 17 residues. The chain's CDR3 is CASSSASSPGFTDTQYF. The DNA for the CDR3 is TGCGCCAGCAGCTCCGCATCTTCACCGGGCTTTACAGATACGCAGTATTTT.

This clonotype was counted at least ten times. The chain links TRBV5-1 to TRBJ2-7, with D possibly matching TRBD1 (5 bases). The CDR3 contains 14 residues. CDR1 and CDR2 (germline): SGHRS, YFSETQ. V lost 10 bases to trimming and J lost 3 bases, with 20 bases between them. The CDR3 coding sequence is TGCGCCGCACTACCGCCACTGGACATCTACGAGCAGTACTTC. It encodes CAALPPLDIYEQYF.

This clonotype occurred a few times. The CDR3 is CASSLGESNEKLFF. The CDR3 DNA reads as TGTGCCAGCAGCTTGGGCGAGTCTAATGAAAAACTGTTTTTT. The V gene is TRBV7-9, the J gene TRBJ1-4; D gene unclear. Germline values: CDR1 SEHNR, CDR2 FQNEAQ (reference sequence). V lost 3 bases and J 3 bases, leaving 8 bases between the germline ends. The CDR3 runs 14 residues.